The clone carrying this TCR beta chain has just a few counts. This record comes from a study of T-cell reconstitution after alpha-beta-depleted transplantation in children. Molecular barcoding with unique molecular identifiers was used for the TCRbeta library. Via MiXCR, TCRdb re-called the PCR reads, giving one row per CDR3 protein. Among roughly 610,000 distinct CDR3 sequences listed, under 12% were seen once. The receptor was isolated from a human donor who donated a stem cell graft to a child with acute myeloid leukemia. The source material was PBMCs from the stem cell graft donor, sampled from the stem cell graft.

This chain's CDR3 is CASSLRGRGRSGNTIYF. CDR3 DNA: TGTGCCAGCAGTTTACGGGGGCGGGGGCGGTCTGGAAACACCATATATTTT. The chain joins TRBV28 to TRBJ1-3; D is possibly TRBD1 (6 bases). Germline CDR1 is MDHEN and CDR2 is SYDVKM. The CDR3 contains 17 residues. V was shortened by 2 bases and J by 1 base, with 15 bases between the two germline ends.